The sequence of this T cell receptor (beta chain) was determined in a study of shared clonotypes between healthy human individuals. CDR3 size: 16 residues. Trimming shortened V by 4 bases and J by 7 bases, and 22 bases separated the two germline ends. CDR1 is SGHAT, CDR2 FQNNGV, per germline. TCRdb's copy holds only in-frame clones and misses some; the assay was immunoSEQ multiplex PCR. Here the sample spans about 2.4 million clones, 80% to 95% being singletons. The sequence was obtained from a man between 18 and 29 years old in good health. Some clones in this sample may be carry-over from other donors' samples. The sequencing sample was made of naive CD4+ T cells from PBMCs. Subset in this sample: CD45RA+ positively selected. The rearrangement uses TRBV11-2 and TRBJ1-1; tentatively, D is TRBD1 (6 bases). DNA of the CDR3: TGTGCCAGCAGCTCCCCCGCGGGGGCGCGAGGCAGTGAAGCTTTCTTT. The encoded protein is CASSSPAGARGSEAFF.